This T cell receptor (beta chain) was found in a study of T cells in Graves' hyperthyroidism and ophthalmopathy. Study observations and caveats: Among thyroid clonotypes expanded above 0.001, most also appeared in blood.

The germline V gene has CDR1 MNHNS and CDR2 SASEGT. The CDR3 sequence is 14 residues long. The V and J ends lost 6 bases and 3 bases respectively, with 14 bases between them. Template material for amplifying TCR beta CDR3 regions consisted of RNA transcripts. Initially, a first-round RT-PCR of the TCR CDR3 employed the HTBI primer set. TCRdb re-called the multiplex PCR reads through MiXCR, storing one row per CDR3 protein. The profile shows more than 350,000 distinct CDR3 sequences, 15% of them singletons. This clonotype was seen only a few times. The antigen is not known. Clinical symptoms, serum thyroxine and TRAb, thyroid ultrasound and orbital computed tomography together formed the diagnostic basis. Fresh 10 ml peripheral blood yielded PBMCs.

Sequencing was done on a sample of blood. V gene TRBV6-1 combines with J gene TRBJ1-1; D might be TRBD1 (5 bases). The sequence was obtained from a woman aged 60-75 years with Graves' ophthalmopathy. CDR3 coding DNA: TGTGCCAGCAGCTCAGACTGGGGGGACACTGAAGCTTTCTTT. Translation: CASSSDWGDTEAFF.